This is a list of T cell receptor beta chains from one sample in a study of Graves' ophthalmopathy and Graves' hyperthyroidism. TCRdb re-called the multiplex PCR reads with MiXCR, one entry per CDR3 protein. The sample shows some 520,000 distinct CDR3 sequences, approximately 15% of them seen only once. Sequenced: blood. These receptor sequences come from a woman younger than 45 with Graves' ophthalmopathy. The CDR3 runs from the conserved cysteine through the conserved F or W. Fields, in order: V gene, J gene, clone size, D gene, CDR3 length, CDR3 DNA, CDR3 protein. The D gene is left open where the match is weak. Some rows have no size entry. The others give once, few or many, or a class for an expanded clone.

v_gene: TRBV7-2
j_gene: TRBJ2-7
abundance: many
d_gene: NA
len: 14
CDR3nt: TGTGCCAGCAGCTTAAGACAGACCTCCTACGAGCAGTACTTC
CDR3aa: CASSLRQTSYEQYF

v_gene: TRBV6-5
j_gene: TRBJ2-2
abundance: NA
d_gene: TRBD1
len: 17
CDR3nt: TGTGCCAGCAGTTTCAGGGGGCAAGTGGGTGGCACCGGGGAGCTGTTTTTT
CDR3aa: CASSFRGQVGGTGELFF

v_gene: TRBV5-1
j_gene: TRBJ1-2
abundance: many
d_gene: NA
len: 14
CDR3nt: TGCCCCAGCAGCTCCGGGACGGGAAACTATGGCTACACCTTC
CDR3aa: CPSSSGTGNYGYTF

v_gene: TRBV12-3/TRBV12-4
j_gene: TRBJ1-2
abundance: many
d_gene: NA
len: 16
CDR3nt: TGTGCCAGCAGTTCCACAATAGGTTCCCTCCGGGGTGGCTACACCTTC
CDR3aa: CASSSTIGSLRGGYTF

v_gene: TRBV5-1
j_gene: TRBJ1-1
abundance: NA
d_gene: NA
len: 14
CDR3nt: TGCGCCAGCAGCAAGGGACTCAAGAACACTGAAGCTTTCTTT
CDR3aa: CASSKGLKNTEAFF

v_gene: TRBV30
j_gene: TRBJ1-6
abundance: NA
d_gene: NA
len: 18
CDR3nt: TGTGCCTGGAGTCGGGACTCCCCACTTAGCTCCTATAATTCACCCCTCCACTTT
CDR3aa: CAWSRDSPLSSYNSPLHF

v_gene: TRBV6-1
j_gene: TRBJ1-5
abundance: many
d_gene: NA
len: 14
CDR3nt: TGTGCCAGCCTTGGGGGGTATAGGAATCAGCCCCAGCATTTT
CDR3aa: CASLGGYRNQPQHF

v_gene: TRBV7-8
j_gene: TRBJ2-6
abundance: NA
d_gene: NA
len: 14
CDR3nt: TGTGCCAGCAGCTTACTGAACGGGGCCAACGTCCTGACTTTC
CDR3aa: CASSLLNGANVLTF

v_gene: TRBV20-1
j_gene: TRBJ2-4
abundance: many
d_gene: NA
len: 13
CDR3nt: TGCAGTGCCGAGCGGGACAGTAAAAACATTCAGTACTTC
CDR3aa: CSAERDSKNIQYF

v_gene: TRBV25-1
j_gene: TRBJ2-7
abundance: many
d_gene: TRBD1
len: 17
CDR3nt: TGTGCCAGCAGTGAACCTGTGGCGGCAGGGGGAGACTACGAGCAGTACTTC
CDR3aa: CASSEPVAAGGDYEQYF

v_gene: TRBV7-9
j_gene: TRBJ1-2
abundance: many
d_gene: TRBD1
len: 14
CDR3nt: TGTGCCAGCAGCCTTACAGGGGGCAACTATGGCTACACCTTC
CDR3aa: CASSLTGGNYGYTF

v_gene: TRBV28
j_gene: TRBJ1-1
abundance: many
d_gene: NA
len: 20
CDR3nt: TGTGCCAGCAGTTTACCCCGCAGGTTGATAGGTAAAACTATGAACACTGAAGCTTTCTTT
CDR3aa: CASSLPRRLIGKTMNTEAFF

v_gene: TRBV2
j_gene: TRBJ1-2
abundance: many
d_gene: NA
len: 14
CDR3nt: TGTGCCAGCAGTGAAGTGGGCAGCTCGGGGGGCTACACCTTC
CDR3aa: CASSEVGSSGGYTF

v_gene: TRBV28
j_gene: TRBJ1-1
abundance: many
d_gene: TRBD1
len: 14
CDR3nt: TGTGCCAGCAGTCCCGCAGGGGGAGAGACTGAAGCTTTCTTT
CDR3aa: CASSPAGGETEAFF

v_gene: TRBV27
j_gene: TRBJ1-2
abundance: many
d_gene: NA
len: 13
CDR3nt: TGTGCCAGCAGTTTCCTACCCTTAGCCGGCTACACCTTC
CDR3aa: CASSFLPLAGYTF

v_gene: TRBV28
j_gene: TRBJ2-2
abundance: NA
d_gene: NA
len: 13
CDR3nt: TGTGCCAGCTGTTTACAGGGAAGCGGGGAGCTGTTTTTT
CDR3aa: CASCLQGSGELFF

v_gene: TRBV6-1
j_gene: TRBJ2-2
abundance: many
d_gene: NA
len: 14
CDR3nt: TGTGCCAGCAGTGTAGACAGGATCACCGGGGAGCTGTTTTTT
CDR3aa: CASSVDRITGELFF

v_gene: TRBV20-1
j_gene: TRBJ2-7
abundance: NA
d_gene: TRBD1
len: 15
CDR3nt: TGCAGTGCTAGTGGAGGGGACAGGGGATTTTACGAGCAGTACTTC
CDR3aa: CSASGGDRGFYEQYF

v_gene: TRBV12-3/TRBV12-4
j_gene: TRBJ2-7
abundance: many
d_gene: TRBD1
len: 16
CDR3nt: TGTGCCAGCAGTTTAAACCCTACGACAGGGGGACACGAGCAGTACTTC
CDR3aa: CASSLNPTTGGHEQYF

v_gene: TRBV29-1
j_gene: TRBJ2-2
abundance: NA
d_gene: NA
len: 12
CDR3nt: TGCAGCGTGTACAAGATGAACGGGGAGCTGTTTTTT
CDR3aa: CSVYKMNGELFF

v_gene: TRBV30
j_gene: TRBJ2-7
abundance: many
d_gene: NA
len: 13
CDR3nt: TGTGCCTGGAGTGTGGGATCTTTTTCCGAGCAGTACTTC
CDR3aa: CAWSVGSFSEQYF

v_gene: TRBV9
j_gene: TRBJ2-7
abundance: many
d_gene: TRBD2
len: 14
CDR3nt: TGTGCCAGCAGCGTAGGCGGGGGGGCCGACGAGCAGTACTTC
CDR3aa: CASSVGGGADEQYF

v_gene: TRBV30
j_gene: TRBJ1-6
abundance: few
d_gene: NA
len: 15
CDR3nt: TGTGCCTGGAGTGTAGGGCCTGGAGATTATTCACCCCTCCACTTT
CDR3aa: CAWSVGPGDYSPLHF

v_gene: TRBV27
j_gene: TRBJ2-7
abundance: many
d_gene: TRBD2
len: 15
CDR3nt: TGTGCCAGCAGTTTAGGGGGAAATCTAGCGGGCGAGCAGTACTTC
CDR3aa: CASSLGGNLAGEQYF

v_gene: TRBV10-3
j_gene: TRBJ2-7
abundance: many
d_gene: TRBD1
len: 13
CDR3nt: TGTGCCACCGAGGGGACAGCAACCTACGAGCAGTACTTC
CDR3aa: CATEGTATYEQYF

v_gene: TRBV27
j_gene: TRBJ1-2
abundance: many
d_gene: TRBD1
len: 12
CDR3nt: TGTGCCAGCCGACAGGGACTCTATGGCTACACCTTC
CDR3aa: CASRQGLYGYTF

v_gene: TRBV20-1
j_gene: TRBJ1-1
abundance: many
d_gene: NA
len: 14
CDR3nt: TGCAGTGGTCACTGGTCTCTTCTTAACACTGAAGCTTTCTTT
CDR3aa: CSGHWSLLNTEAFF

v_gene: TRBV28
j_gene: TRBJ1-5
abundance: many
d_gene: TRBD1
len: 18
CDR3nt: TGTGCCAGCAGCGAAACGGGACAGGCGTTGAGTCGCAATCAGCCCCAGCATTTT
CDR3aa: CASSETGQALSRNQPQHF

v_gene: TRBV28
j_gene: TRBJ2-5
abundance: many
d_gene: TRBD2
len: 13
CDR3nt: TGTGCCAGCAGTTTAACGGGGGGTGGGACCCAGTACTTC
CDR3aa: CASSLTGGGTQYF

v_gene: TRBV28
j_gene: TRBJ2-7
abundance: few
d_gene: TRBD1
len: 15
CDR3nt: TGTGCCAGCAGCTGGGACAGGTTCGGCTCCTACGAGCAGTACTTC
CDR3aa: CASSWDRFGSYEQYF

v_gene: TRBV28
j_gene: TRBJ2-7
abundance: many
d_gene: NA
len: 11
CDR3nt: TGTGCCAGCAGTTTAATCTACGAGCAGTACTTC
CDR3aa: CASSLIYEQYF

v_gene: TRBV20-1
j_gene: TRBJ1-1
abundance: many
d_gene: NA
len: 12
CDR3nt: TGCAGTGCTGACGAGGAGAACACTGAAGCTTTCTTT
CDR3aa: CSADEENTEAFF

v_gene: TRBV7-9
j_gene: TRBJ1-2
abundance: many
d_gene: TRBD1
len: 15
CDR3nt: TGTGCCAGCAGCTTCCTACAGGGGGCGGGATATGGCTACACCTTC
CDR3aa: CASSFLQGAGYGYTF

v_gene: TRBV5-1
j_gene: TRBJ2-7
abundance: many
d_gene: NA
len: 11
CDR3nt: TGCGCCAGCAGCTTGAAGAACGAGCAGTACTTC
CDR3aa: CASSLKNEQYF

v_gene: TRBV12-3/TRBV12-4
j_gene: TRBJ2-5
abundance: many
d_gene: TRBD2
len: 17
CDR3nt: TGTGCCAGCAGCACCGGGACTAGCGGGAGGTTTCGAGAGACCCAGTACTTC
CDR3aa: CASSTGTSGRFRETQYF

v_gene: TRBV30
j_gene: TRBJ1-3
abundance: many
d_gene: NA
len: 13
CDR3nt: TGTGCCTGGAGTATGACCGGACGAAACACCATATATTTT
CDR3aa: CAWSMTGRNTIYF

v_gene: TRBV11-2
j_gene: TRBJ2-2
abundance: many
d_gene: NA
len: 15
CDR3nt: TGTGCCAGCGCACCGTCCAGGGGATGGTCCGGGGAGCTGTTTTTT
CDR3aa: CASAPSRGWSGELFF

v_gene: TRBV7-9
j_gene: TRBJ1-2
abundance: many
d_gene: NA
len: 12
CDR3nt: TGTGCCAGCAGCCAAGAGGAATATGGCTACACCTTC
CDR3aa: CASSQEEYGYTF

v_gene: TRBV15
j_gene: TRBJ2-5
abundance: many
d_gene: NA
len: 14
CDR3nt: TGTGCCACCAGCAGCCGCAGGGATGAAGAGACCCAGTACTTC
CDR3aa: CATSSRRDEETQYF

v_gene: TRBV9
j_gene: TRBJ1-1
abundance: many
d_gene: NA
len: 12
CDR3nt: TGTGCCAGCAGCGCTTTAGACACTGAAGCTTTCTTT
CDR3aa: CASSALDTEAFF

v_gene: TRBV28
j_gene: TRBJ2-4
abundance: NA
d_gene: NA
len: 15
CDR3nt: TGTGCCAGCAGACCCTCCCGGACGCTAAAAAACATTCAGTACTTC
CDR3aa: CASRPSRTLKNIQYF

v_gene: TRBV12-3/TRBV12-4
j_gene: TRBJ2-2
abundance: many
d_gene: NA
len: 17
CDR3nt: TGTGCCAGCAGTTTAGGGTCTGGGGGCGCGGTGACCGGGGAGCTGTTTTTT
CDR3aa: CASSLGSGGAVTGELFF

v_gene: TRBV6-1
j_gene: TRBJ1-1
abundance: many
d_gene: TRBD1
len: 14
CDR3nt: TGTGCCAGCAGACCAGGGGGCTTGAACACTGAAGCTTTCTTT
CDR3aa: CASRPGGLNTEAFF

v_gene: TRBV7-9
j_gene: TRBJ2-5
abundance: few
d_gene: TRBD1
len: 14
CDR3nt: TGTGCCAGCAGTCGAAGACAGGGTGATGAGACCCAGTACTTC
CDR3aa: CASSRRQGDETQYF

v_gene: TRBV6-5
j_gene: TRBJ2-2
abundance: many
d_gene: NA
len: 15
CDR3nt: TGTGCCAGCAGTTACCGGACCGTGAACACCGGGGAGCTGTTTTTT
CDR3aa: CASSYRTVNTGELFF